The table lists the clone carrying this T cell receptor (beta chain) with a count of one. The sample comes from a study of control samples from healthy donors and cancer patients. Data came from immunoSEQ multiplex PCR; TCRdb stores just in-frame clones and leaves some out. This table has tens of thousands of clones, approximately 94% appearing once. CDR3 length equals 17 residues. CDR1 is SGHVS, CDR2 FQNEAQ, per germline. The V and J ends lost 0 bases and 5 bases, in that order; junction bases with no gene match: 9. V gene TRBV7-8 combines with J gene TRBJ2-5; TRBD1 matches 10 bases. This receptor was obtained from a man between 60 and 75 years old in good health. Sequenced sample: blood. CDR3 protein: CASSLARGGTGAETQYF. CDR3 sequence (DNA): TGTGCCAGCAGCTTAGCGAGAGGAGGGACAGGGGCGGAGACCCAGTACTTC.